These 6 T cell receptor beta chains share one sample of origin, sequenced in a study of T cell responses to AZD1222 COVID-19 vaccine. Using immunoSEQ multiplex PCR, the repertoire was profiled, and TCRdb retains in-frame clones only, with some absent. Of approximately 150,000 clones listed, 90% to 95% are singletons. The specimen comprised peripheral blood, sampled 28 days after the second AZD1222 dose. The receptors here all came from an adult who received the AZD1222 COVID-19 vaccine.

This chain uses TRBV30 with TRBJ2-7, with 8 positions matching TRBD1. Germline V gives CDR1 GTSNPN, CDR2 SVGIG (reference sequence). Trimming removed 6 bases from V and 3 bases from J; junction bases left unmatched: 4. The CDR3 runs 12 residues. The CDR3 DNA follows: TGTGCCTGCACAGGGGGAGGCTACGAGCAGTACTTC. It encodes CACTGGGYEQYF.

The chain has TRBV24-1 and TRBJ1-4; 9 bases match TRBD1. There are 17 residues in the CDR3. CDR1 is KGHDR, CDR2 SFDVKD, per germline. Trimming took 3 bases from V and 0 from J; bases not matched to a gene: 4. CDR3 residues: CATSDPGQGTTNEKLFF. CDR3 nucleotide sequence: TGTGCCACCAGTGATCCGGGACAGGGAACAACTAATGAAAAACTGTTTTTT.

The CDR3 reads CASSLDRYEQYF. CDR3 nucleotides: TGTGCCAGTTCTCTAGACCGCTACGAGCAGTACTTC. The genes are TRBV19 and TRBJ2-7, with D uncertain. V dropped 8 bases and J dropped 3 bases, with 11 bases sitting between them. Germline V gene sequence: CDR1 LNHDA, CDR2 SQIVND (reference sequence). The CDR3 has 12 residues.

The chain employs TRBV6-5 and TRBJ2-7, with 9 nucleotides matching TRBD1. V was pared by 2 bases and J by 1 base, with 3 bases of the junction left unmatched. CDR1 is MNHEY, CDR2 SVGAGI, per germline. The CDR3 sequence is 15 residues long. CDR3 DNA sequence: TGTGCCAGCAGTTACCAGGACAGGGGATCCTACGAGCAGTACTTC. This codes for CASSYQDRGSYEQYF.

The genes are TRBV5-1 and TRBJ2-3, with 12 bases that match TRBD2. Per germline, CDR1 SGHRS and CDR2 YFSETQ. After removal of 4 bases from V and 6 bases from J, the junction contained 3 bases not matched to a gene. The CDR3 totals 14 residues. The CDR3 loop is CASSGGTSGDTQYF. The CDR3 nucleotides read TGCGCCAGCAGCGGCGGGACTAGCGGGGATACGCAGTATTTT.

The chain uses TRBV9 and TRBJ2-3, with 8 bases aligning to TRBD2. Germline V CDR1 and CDR2: SGDLS, YYNGEE. The CDR3 totals 16 residues. V lost 4 bases, J lost 2 bases, and 9 bases stayed unmatched. This chain's CDR3 is CASSPHLAGLTDTQYF. In nucleotides, the CDR3 is TGTGCCAGCAGCCCCCACCTAGCGGGCCTCACAGATACGCAGTATTTT.